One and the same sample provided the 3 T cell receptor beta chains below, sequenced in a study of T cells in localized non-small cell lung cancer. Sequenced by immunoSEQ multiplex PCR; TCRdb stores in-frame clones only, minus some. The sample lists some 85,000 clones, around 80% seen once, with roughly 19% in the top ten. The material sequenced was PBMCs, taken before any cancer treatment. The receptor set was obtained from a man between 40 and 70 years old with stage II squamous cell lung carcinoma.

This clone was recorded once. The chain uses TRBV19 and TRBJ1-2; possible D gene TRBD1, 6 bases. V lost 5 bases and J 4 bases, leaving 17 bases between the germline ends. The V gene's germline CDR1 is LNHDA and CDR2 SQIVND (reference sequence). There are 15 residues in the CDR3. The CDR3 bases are TGTGCCAGTAGTCTGGCCCAGGGGAGTATCTATGGCTACACCTTC. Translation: CASSLAQGSIYGYTF.

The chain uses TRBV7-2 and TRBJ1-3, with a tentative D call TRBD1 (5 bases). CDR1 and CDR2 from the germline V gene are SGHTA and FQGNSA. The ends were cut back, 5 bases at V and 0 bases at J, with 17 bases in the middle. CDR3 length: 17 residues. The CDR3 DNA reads TGTGCCAGCAGCCATCTCGGGGCCGCTCGCTCTGGAAACACCATATATTTT. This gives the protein CASSHLGAARSGNTIYF.

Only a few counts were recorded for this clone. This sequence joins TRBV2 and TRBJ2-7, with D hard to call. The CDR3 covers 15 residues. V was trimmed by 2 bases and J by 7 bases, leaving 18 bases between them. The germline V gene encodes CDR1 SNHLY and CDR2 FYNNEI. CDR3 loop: CASSERIRKVREQYF. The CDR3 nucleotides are TGTGCCAGCAGTGAAAGGATACGGAAGGTTAGGGAGCAGTACTTC.